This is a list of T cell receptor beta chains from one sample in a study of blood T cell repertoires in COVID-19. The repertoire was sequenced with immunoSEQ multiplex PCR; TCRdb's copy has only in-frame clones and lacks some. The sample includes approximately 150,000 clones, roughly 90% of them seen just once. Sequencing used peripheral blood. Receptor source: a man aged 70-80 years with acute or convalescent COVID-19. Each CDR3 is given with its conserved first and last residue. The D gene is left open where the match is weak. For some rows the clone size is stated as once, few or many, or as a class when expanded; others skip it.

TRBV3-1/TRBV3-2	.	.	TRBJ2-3	TGTGCCAGCAGCCAAGAATTCAACAAGGGGAATACGCAGTATTTT	CASSQEFNKGNTQYF
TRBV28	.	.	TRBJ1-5	TGTGCCAGCAGTAACCCAGGGGTTTCCAATCAGCCCCAGCATTTT	CASSNPGVSNQPQHF
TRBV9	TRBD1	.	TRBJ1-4	TGTGCCAGCAGTGCTGGGGGACAGATGAATGAAAAACTGTTTTTT	CASSAGGQMNEKLFF
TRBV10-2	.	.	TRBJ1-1	TGCGCCAGCAGTGGTGTGGACAGAAGGAACACTGAAGCTTTCTTT	CASSGVDRRNTEAFF
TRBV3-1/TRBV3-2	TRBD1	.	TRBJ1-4	TGTGCCAGCAGCCCTCAGGGGGTAATAGGGTATGGTGAAAAACTGTTTTTT	CASSPQGVIGYGEKLFF
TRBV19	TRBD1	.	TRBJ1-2	TGTGCCAGTAGTATAGCCCCAGGACAGGGGCTTGGCTACACCTTC	CASSIAPGQGLGYTF
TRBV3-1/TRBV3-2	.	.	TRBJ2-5	TGTGCCAGCAGCCAAGATTCCGTCCAAGAGACCCAGTACTTC	CASSQDSVQETQYF
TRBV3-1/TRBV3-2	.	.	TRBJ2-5	TGTGCCAGCAGCCAAGGAGCGAAGACCCAGTACTTC	CASSQGAKTQYF
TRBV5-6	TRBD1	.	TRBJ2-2	TGTGCCAGCAGCTTGGGGACAGGGGTCAACGGGGAGCTGTTTTTT	CASSLGTGVNGELFF
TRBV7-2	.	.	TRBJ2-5	TGTGCCAGCAGCTTAGCGGGGGGAGAGACCCAGTACTTC	CASSLAGGETQYF
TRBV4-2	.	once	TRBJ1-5	TGTGCCAGCAGCTACTCAATTGGCAATCAGCCCCAGCATTTT	CASSYSIGNQPQHF
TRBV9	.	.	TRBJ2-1	TGTGCCAGCAGCCCGGGGCAGGGGGGTAACAATGAGCAGTTCTTC	CASSPGQGGNNEQFF
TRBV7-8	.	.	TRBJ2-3	TGTGCCAGCAGCTTAGTGTGGACTAAAGGGGGCACAGATACGCAGTATTTT	CASSLVWTKGGTDTQYF
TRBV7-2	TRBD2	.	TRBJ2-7	TGTGCCAGCACCATTAGACTAGCGGGGGGCCGAGACTACGAGCAGTACTTC	CASTIRLAGGRDYEQYF
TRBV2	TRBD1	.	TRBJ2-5	TGTGCCAGCAGTGGACAGGGGGCGGTTGAAGAGACCCAGTACTTC	CASSGQGAVEETQYF
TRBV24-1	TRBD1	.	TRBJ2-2	TGTGCCACCAGTGGAGGCTGGACAGGGCTACGCACCGGGGAGCTGTTTTTT	CATSGGWTGLRTGELFF
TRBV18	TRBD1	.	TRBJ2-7	TGTGCCAGCTCACCTAGAGGACAGGGGGAAGGCTACGAGCAGTACTTC	CASSPRGQGEGYEQYF
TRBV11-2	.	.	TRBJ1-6	TGTGCCAGCAGCTTAGGGCAGGGGAATTCACCCCTCCACTTT	CASSLGQGNSPLHF
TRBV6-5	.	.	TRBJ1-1	TGTGCCAGCAGTTACGGGCAGGCGATCAACACTGAAGCTTTCTTT	CASSYGQAINTEAFF
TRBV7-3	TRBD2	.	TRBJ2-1	TGTGCCAGCAGCTTAAGACCGGCTAGCGGCCACCAAACCGACAATGAGCAGTTCTTC	CASSLRPASGHQTDNEQFF
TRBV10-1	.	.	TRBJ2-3	TGCGCCAGCAGTGACCCAGGGTTTAGGAATACGCAGTATTTT	CASSDPGFRNTQYF
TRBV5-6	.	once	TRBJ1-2	TGTGCCAGCAGCCCTGGCTCAGGGTATGGCTACACCTTC	CASSPGSGYGYTF
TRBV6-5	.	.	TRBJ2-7	TGTGCCAGCAGGGTGACAGCGAGCTTATCCTACGAGCAGTACTTC	CASRVTASLSYEQYF
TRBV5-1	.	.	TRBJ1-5	TGCGCCAGCAGCCTGGCAGGGGCTAGCAATCAGCCCCAGCATTTT	CASSLAGASNQPQHF
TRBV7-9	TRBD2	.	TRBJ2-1	TGTGCCAGCAGCACCCGTGGGGTTGTAACCGCTAGCGGGAGAGTCAATGAGCAGTTCTTC	CASSTRGVVTASGRVNEQFF
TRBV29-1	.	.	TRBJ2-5	TGCAGCGGAAGACTGTTGGAGACCCAGTACTTC	CSGRLLETQYF